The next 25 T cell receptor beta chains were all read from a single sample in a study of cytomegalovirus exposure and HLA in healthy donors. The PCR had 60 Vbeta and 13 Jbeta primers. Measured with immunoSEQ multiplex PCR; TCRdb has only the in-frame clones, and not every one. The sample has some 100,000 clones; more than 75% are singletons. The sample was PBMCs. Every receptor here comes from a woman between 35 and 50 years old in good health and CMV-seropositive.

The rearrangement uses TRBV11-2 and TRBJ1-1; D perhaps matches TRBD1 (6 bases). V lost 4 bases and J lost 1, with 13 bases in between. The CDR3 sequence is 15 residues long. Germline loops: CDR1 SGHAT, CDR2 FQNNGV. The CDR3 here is CASSYKQGWNTEAFF. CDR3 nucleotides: TGTGCCAGCAGCTACAAACAGGGCTGGAACACTGAAGCTTTCTTT.

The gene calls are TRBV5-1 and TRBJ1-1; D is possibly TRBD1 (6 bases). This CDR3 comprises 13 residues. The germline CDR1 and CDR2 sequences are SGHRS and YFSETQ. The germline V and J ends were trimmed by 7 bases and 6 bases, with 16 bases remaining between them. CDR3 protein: CASFNSGVSEAFF. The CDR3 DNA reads TGCGCCAGCTTCAATTCAGGGGTCTCTGAAGCTTTCTTT.

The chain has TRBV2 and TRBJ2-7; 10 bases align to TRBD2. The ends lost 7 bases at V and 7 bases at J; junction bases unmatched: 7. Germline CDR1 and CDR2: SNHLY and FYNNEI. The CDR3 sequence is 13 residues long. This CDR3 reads CASTAGGHGEQYF. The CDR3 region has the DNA TGTGCCAGCACAGCGGGGGGGCATGGGGAGCAGTACTTC. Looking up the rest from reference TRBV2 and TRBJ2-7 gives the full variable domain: EPEVTQTPSHQVTQMGQEVILRCVPISNHLYFYWYRQILGQKVEFLVSFYNNEISEKSEIFDDQFSVERPDGSNFTLKIRSTKLEDSAMYFCASTAGGHGEQYFGPGTRLTVT.

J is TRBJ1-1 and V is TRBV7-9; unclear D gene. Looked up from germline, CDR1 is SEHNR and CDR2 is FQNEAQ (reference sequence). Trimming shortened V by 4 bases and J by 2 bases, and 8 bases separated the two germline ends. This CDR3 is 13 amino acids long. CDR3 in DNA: TGTGCCAGCAGCTACTCGCGTAACACTGAAGCTTTCTTT. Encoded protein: CASSYSRNTEAFF.

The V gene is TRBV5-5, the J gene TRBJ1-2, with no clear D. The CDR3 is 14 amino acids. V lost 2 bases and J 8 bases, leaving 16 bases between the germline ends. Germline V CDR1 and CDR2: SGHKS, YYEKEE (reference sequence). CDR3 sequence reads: CASSFPGRRHGYTF. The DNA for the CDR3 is TGTGCCAGCAGCTTCCCCGGGAGGCGTCACGGCTACACCTTC.

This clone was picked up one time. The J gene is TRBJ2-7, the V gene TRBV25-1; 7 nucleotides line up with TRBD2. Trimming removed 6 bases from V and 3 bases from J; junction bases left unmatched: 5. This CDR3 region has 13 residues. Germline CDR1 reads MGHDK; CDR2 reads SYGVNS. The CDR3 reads CASSHGRVYEQYF. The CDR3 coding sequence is TGTGCCAGCAGCCATGGGAGGGTCTACGAGCAGTACTTC.

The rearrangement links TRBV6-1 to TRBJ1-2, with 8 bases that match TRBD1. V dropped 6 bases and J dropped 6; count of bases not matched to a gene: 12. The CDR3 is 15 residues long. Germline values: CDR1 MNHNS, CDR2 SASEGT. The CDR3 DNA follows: TGTGCCAGCAGATTCAGCAGGGGGCCATTGGATGGCTACACCTTC. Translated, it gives CASRFSRGPLDGYTF.

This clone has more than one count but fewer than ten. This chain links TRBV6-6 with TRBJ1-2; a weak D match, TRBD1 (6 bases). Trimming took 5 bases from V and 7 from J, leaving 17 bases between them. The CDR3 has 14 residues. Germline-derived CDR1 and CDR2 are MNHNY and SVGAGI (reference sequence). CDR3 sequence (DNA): TGTGCCAGCAGTGACCCCCCAGGGGCGGCTGGCTACACCTTC. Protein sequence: CASSDPPGAAGYTF.

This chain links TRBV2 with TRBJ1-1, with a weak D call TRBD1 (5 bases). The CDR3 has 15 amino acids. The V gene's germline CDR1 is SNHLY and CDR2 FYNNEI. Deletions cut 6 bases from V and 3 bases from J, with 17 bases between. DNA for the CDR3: TGTGCCAGCAGGGGGCTCGGGGGTCCCGACACTGAAGCTTTCTTT. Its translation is CASRGLGGPDTEAFF.

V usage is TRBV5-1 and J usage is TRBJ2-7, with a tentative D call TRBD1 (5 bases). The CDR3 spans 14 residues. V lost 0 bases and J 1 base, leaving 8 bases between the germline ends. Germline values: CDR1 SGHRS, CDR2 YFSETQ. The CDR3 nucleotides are TGCGCCAGCAGCTTGGTGGGGCGGTCCTACGAGCAGTACTTC. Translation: CASSLVGRSYEQYF. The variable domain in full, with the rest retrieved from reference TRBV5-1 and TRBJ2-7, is KAGVTQTPRYLIKTRGQQVTLSCSPISGHRSVSWYQQTPGQGLQFLFEYFSETQRNKGNFPGRFSGRQFSNSRSEMNVSTLELGDSALYLCASSLVGRSYEQYFGPGTRLTVT.

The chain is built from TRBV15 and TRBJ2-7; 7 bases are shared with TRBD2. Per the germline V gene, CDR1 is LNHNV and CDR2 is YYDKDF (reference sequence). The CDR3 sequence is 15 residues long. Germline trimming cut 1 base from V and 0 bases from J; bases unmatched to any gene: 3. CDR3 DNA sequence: TGTGCCACCAGCAGAGGAGGGACTACCTCCTACGAGCAGTACTTC. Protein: CATSRGGTTSYEQYF.

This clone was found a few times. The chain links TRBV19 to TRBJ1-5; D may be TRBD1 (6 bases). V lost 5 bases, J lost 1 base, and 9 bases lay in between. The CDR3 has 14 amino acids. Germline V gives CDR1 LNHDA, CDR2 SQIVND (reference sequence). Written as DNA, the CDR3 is TGTGCCAGTAGTGGACAGTACAGCAATCAGCCCCAGCATTTT. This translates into CASSGQYSNQPQHF.

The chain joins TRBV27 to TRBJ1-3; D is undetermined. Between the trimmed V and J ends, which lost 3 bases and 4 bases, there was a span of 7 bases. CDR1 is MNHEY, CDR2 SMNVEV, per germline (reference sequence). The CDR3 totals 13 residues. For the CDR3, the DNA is TGTGCCAGCAGTTTTTCTGTGGGAAACACCATATATTTT. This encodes CASSFSVGNTIYF.

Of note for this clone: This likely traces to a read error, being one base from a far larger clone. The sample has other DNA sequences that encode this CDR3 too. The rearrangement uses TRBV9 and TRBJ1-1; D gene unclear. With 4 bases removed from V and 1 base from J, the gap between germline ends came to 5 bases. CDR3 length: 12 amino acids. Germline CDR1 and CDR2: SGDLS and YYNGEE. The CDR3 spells CASSRGNTEAFF. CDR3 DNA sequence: TGTGCCAGCAGCCGAGGGAACACTGAAGCTTTCTTT. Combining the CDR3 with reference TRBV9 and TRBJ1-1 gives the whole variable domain DSGVTQTPKHLITATGQRVTLRCSPRSGDLSVYWYQQSLDQGLQFLIQYYNGEERAKGNILERFSAQQFPDLHSELNLSSLELGDSALYFCASSRGNTEAFFGQGTRLTVV.

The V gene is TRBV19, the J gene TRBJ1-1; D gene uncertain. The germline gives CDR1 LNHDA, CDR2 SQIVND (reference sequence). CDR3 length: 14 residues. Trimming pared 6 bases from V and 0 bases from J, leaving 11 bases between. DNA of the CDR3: TGTGCCAGTAGAACTAACTATATGAACACTGAAGCTTTCTTT. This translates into CASRTNYMNTEAFF.

CDR3 DNA: TGTGCCAGCAGCTCTCCCAGACAGGGTAATCAGCCCCAGCATTTT. This translates into CASSSPRQGNQPQHF. The V and J genes are TRBV27 and TRBJ1-5, with 7 bases matching TRBD1. Germline V gene data show CDR1 as MNHEY and CDR2 as SMNVEV (reference sequence). The CDR3 totals 15 residues. V lost 6 bases to trimming and J lost 4 bases; unmatched junction nucleotides: 9.

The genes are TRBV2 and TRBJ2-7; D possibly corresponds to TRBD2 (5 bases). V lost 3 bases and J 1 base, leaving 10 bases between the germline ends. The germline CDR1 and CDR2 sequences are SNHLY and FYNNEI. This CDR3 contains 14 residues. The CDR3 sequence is CASSDWTSSYEQYF. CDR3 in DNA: TGTGCCAGCAGTGACTGGACTTCGTCCTACGAGCAGTACTTC.

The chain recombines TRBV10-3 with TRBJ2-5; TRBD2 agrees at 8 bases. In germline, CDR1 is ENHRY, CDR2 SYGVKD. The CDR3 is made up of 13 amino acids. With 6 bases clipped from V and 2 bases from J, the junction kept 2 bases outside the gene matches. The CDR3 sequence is CAIRTSAQETQYF. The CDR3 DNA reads TGTGCCATCAGGACTAGCGCACAAGAGACCCAGTACTTC.

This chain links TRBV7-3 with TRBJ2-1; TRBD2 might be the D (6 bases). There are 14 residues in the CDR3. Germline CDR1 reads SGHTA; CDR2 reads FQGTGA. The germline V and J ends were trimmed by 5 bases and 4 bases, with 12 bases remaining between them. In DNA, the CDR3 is TGTGCCAGCAGCCCCGAAAGCGGGTACAATGAGCAGTTCTTC. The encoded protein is CASSPESGYNEQFF.

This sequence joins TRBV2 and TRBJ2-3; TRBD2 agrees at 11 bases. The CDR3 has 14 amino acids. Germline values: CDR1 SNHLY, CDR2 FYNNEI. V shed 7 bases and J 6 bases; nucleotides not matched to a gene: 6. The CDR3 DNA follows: TGTGCCAGCAAGGGACTAGCGGACTGGGATACGCAGTATTTT. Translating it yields CASKGLADWDTQYF.

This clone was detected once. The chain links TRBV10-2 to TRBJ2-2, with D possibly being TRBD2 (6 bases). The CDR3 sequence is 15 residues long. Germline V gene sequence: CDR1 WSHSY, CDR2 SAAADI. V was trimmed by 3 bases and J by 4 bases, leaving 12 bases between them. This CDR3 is CASSDRGWGTGELFF. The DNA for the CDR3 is TGCGCCAGCAGTGATCGGGGGTGGGGCACCGGGGAGCTGTTTTTT.

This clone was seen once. The CDR3 sequence: CASSYISGGGYTF. CDR3 nucleotide sequence: TGTGCCAGCAGTTACATATCCGGAGGTGGCTACACCTTC. The chain is built from TRBV6-5 and TRBJ1-2, with no clear D. The V gene's germline CDR1 is MNHEY and CDR2 SVGAGI. The CDR3 is 13 residues long. Between the trimmed V and J ends, which lost 2 bases and 7 bases, there was a span of 11 bases.

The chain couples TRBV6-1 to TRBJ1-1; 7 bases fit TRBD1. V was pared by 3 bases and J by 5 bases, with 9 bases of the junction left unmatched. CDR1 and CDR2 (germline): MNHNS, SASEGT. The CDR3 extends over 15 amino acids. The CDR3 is CASSEPTGRRTEAFF. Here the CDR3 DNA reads TGTGCCAGCAGTGAGCCGACAGGGAGGAGGACTGAAGCTTTCTTT.

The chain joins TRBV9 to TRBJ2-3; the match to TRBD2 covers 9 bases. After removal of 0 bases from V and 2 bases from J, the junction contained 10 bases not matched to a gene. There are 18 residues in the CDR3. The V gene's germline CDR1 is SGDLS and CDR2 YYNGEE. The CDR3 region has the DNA TGTGCCAGCAGCGTAGCGGCTAGCGGGGCCTTTCCCACAGATACGCAGTATTTT. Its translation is CASSVAASGAFPTDTQYF.

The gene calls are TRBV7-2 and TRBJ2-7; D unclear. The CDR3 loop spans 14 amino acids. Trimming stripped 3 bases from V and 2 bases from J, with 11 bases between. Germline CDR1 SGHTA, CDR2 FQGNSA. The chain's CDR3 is CASSFRALTYEQYF. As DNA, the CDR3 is TGTGCCAGCAGCTTTCGAGCGCTGACCTACGAGCAGTACTTC.